One and the same sample provided the 9 T cell receptor beta chains below, sequenced in a study of Graves' ophthalmopathy and Graves' hyperthyroidism. The authors amplified TCR beta CDR3 regions, and they did so from RNA transcripts for repertoire sequencing. First-round RT-PCR with HTBI primers preceded a second-round multiplex PCR. TCRdb fed the multiplex PCR reads into MiXCR, producing one record per CDR3 protein. The sample shows roughly 160,000 distinct CDR3 sequences, over 35% of them seen only once. Input material: peripheral blood. The receptors originated from a woman in her thirties or forties with Graves' ophthalmopathy.

Ten or more counts support this clonotype. The chain carries TRBV5-1 and TRBJ1-1; 9 nucleotides agree with TRBD1. The CDR3 consists of 14 residues. Germline assignment: CDR1 SGHRS and CDR2 YFSETQ. Losses at the gene ends were 6 bases for V and 5 bases for J; bases not matched to a gene: 8. CDR3 sequence (DNA): TGCGCCAGCAACAAACAGGGGGCTACGACTGAAGCTTTCTTT. It codes for CASNKQGATTEAFF.

This CDR3 reads CATSDSTSGRGTQYF. The CDR3 region has the DNA TGTGCCACCAGTGATTCAACTAGCGGGAGAGGCACCCAGTACTTC. The rearrangement joins TRBV24-1 to TRBJ2-5; the match to TRBD2 covers 11 bases. CDR1 and CDR2 from the germline V gene are KGHDR and SFDVKD. Trimming took 2 bases from V and 8 from J; bases not matched to a gene: 6. The CDR3 totals 15 residues.

There are many counts of this clonotype. The chain carries TRBV12-3 or TRBV12-4 and TRBJ1-2; D gene ambiguous. Trimming took off 6 bases at V and 10 bases at J, with 21 bases between the two ends. The CDR3 has 14 amino acids. CDR3 coding DNA: TGTGCCAGCAGCTTCGGGAGACGAGTCGGGGTCTACACCTTC. This sequence encodes CASSFGRRVGVYTF.

The rearrangement links TRBV27 to TRBJ1-1, with D unclear. From germline, CDR1 is MNHEY and CDR2 SMNVEV (reference sequence). Trimming removed 5 bases from V and 4 bases from J, with 20 bases in between. The CDR3 has 16 amino acids. The CDR3 DNA sequence: TGTGCCAGCAGTCACAGCGGACCCCAAGGTCCCACTGAAGCTTTCTTT. Translation gives CASSHSGPQGPTEAFF.

This clonotype was counted a few times. The chain carries TRBV11-1 and TRBJ2-5; the D gene could be TRBD1 or TRBD2 (5 bases each). CDR1 and CDR2 from the germline V gene are SGHAT and FQDESV (reference sequence). The ends were cut back, 5 bases at V and 3 bases at J, with 13 bases in the middle. CDR3 length: 14 residues. The CDR3 is CASSPRDVEETQYF. The DNA for the CDR3 is TGTGCCAGCAGCCCCAGGGACGTCGAAGAGACCCAGTACTTC.

This clonotype was found many times. The CDR3 loop reads CASRTGTSGTYEQYF. CDR3 nucleotide sequence: TGTGCCAGCAGGACCGGGACTAGCGGGACCTACGAGCAGTACTTC. The chain is built from TRBV2 and TRBJ2-7, with 13 bases lining up with TRBD2. Germline lookup yields CDR1 SNHLY and CDR2 FYNNEI. The CDR3 extends over 15 amino acids. V lost 6 bases and J lost 2; bases outside the gene matches: 4.

This clonotype was found many times. V gene TRBV27 combines with J gene TRBJ1-2, with D perhaps TRBD1 (5 bases). The CDR3 is 13 residues long. The germline V gene encodes CDR1 MNHEY and CDR2 SMNVEV (reference sequence). Trimming took off 1 base at V and 6 bases at J, with 9 bases between the two ends. In DNA, the CDR3 is TGTGCCAGCAGTTTATATCCGACAGATGGCTACACCTTC. This gives the protein CASSLYPTDGYTF.

This clonotype was counted at least ten times. This sequence joins TRBV12-3 or TRBV12-4 and TRBJ1-2, with D uncertain. This CDR3 is built from 13 residues. V gave up 4 bases and J gave up 2 bases, with 8 bases separating them. The DNA of the CDR3 is TGTGCCAGCAGTTCCCCGGGCAACTATGGCTACACCTTC. Its translation: CASSSPGNYGYTF.

The table lists this clonotype with a few counts. The chain recombines TRBV28 with TRBJ2-4; 8 positions match TRBD1. The V and J ends lost 2 bases and 3 bases, in that order; junction bases with no gene match: 6. This CDR3 is built from 16 residues. Germline lookup yields CDR1 MDHEN and CDR2 SYDVKM. CDR3 bases: TGTGCCAGCAGTTTACCGACAGGGGTTAGCAAAAACATTCAGTACTTC. Translation gives CASSLPTGVSKNIQYF. Using reference TRBV28 and TRBJ2-4 for the parts outside the CDR3, the full variable domain is DVKVTQSSRYLVKRTGEKVFLECVQDMDHENMFWYRQDPGLGLRLIYFSYDVKMKEKGDIPEGYSVSREKKERFSLILESASTNQTSMYLCASSLPTGVSKNIQYFGAGTRLSVL.